The 25 T cell receptor beta chains given below trace back to one sample, sequenced in a study of blood T cell repertoires in COVID-19. The method was immunoSEQ multiplex PCR; TCRdb's version includes in-frame clones alone and lacks a portion of them. The sample shows some 290,000 clones, approximately 90% of them seen only once. Specimen: peripheral blood. The receptors here all came from a man younger than 35 with active or convalescent COVID-19.

The sample holds many counts of this clone. The rearrangement links TRBV6-4 to TRBJ2-3; 8 nucleotides align to TRBD2. Germline CDR1 and CDR2: MRHNA and SNTAGT. The V and J ends lost 6 bases and 2 bases, in that order; junction bases with no gene match: 1. The CDR3 contains 13 residues. As DNA, the CDR3 is TGTGCCAGCAGCGGGGGGGCCACAGATACGCAGTATTTT. Its protein product is CASSGGATDTQYF.

The V call is TRBV6-1, the J call TRBJ2-2, with 8 bases identical to TRBD1. The CDR3 is made up of 16 amino acids. CDR1 is MNHNS and CDR2 is SASEGT in the germline V gene. J was trimmed by 2 bases and V by 4 bases; bases with no gene match: 6. The chain's CDR3 is CASSGPGQDNTGELFF. The DNA for the CDR3 is TGTGCCAGCAGTGGGCCGGGACAGGATAACACCGGGGAGCTGTTTTTT.

This chain links TRBV2 with TRBJ1-2; maybe TRBD1 (5 bases). CDR3 size: 12 residues. Trimming took off 6 bases at V and 8 bases at J, with 13 bases between the two ends. Germline V gives CDR1 SNHLY, CDR2 FYNNEI. This CDR3 reads CASSRGGEGYTF. The CDR3 DNA reads as TGTGCCAGCAGCCGGGGGGGTGAGGGCTACACCTTC.

The chain couples TRBV7-2 to TRBJ1-2; tentatively, D is TRBD1 (6 bases). CDR3 length: 16 amino acids. V was trimmed by 4 bases and J by 6 bases, leaving 21 bases between them. Germline CDR1 and CDR2: SGHTA and FQGNSA. In DNA form, the CDR3 reads TGTGCCAGCAGCTCAACCGGACAGCTCCCTTTGGATGGCTACACCTTC. This translates into CASSSTGQLPLDGYTF.

The V call is TRBV24-1, the J call TRBJ2-2; 8 positions match TRBD1. CDR3 length: 14 residues. J lost 1 base, V lost 9 bases, and 3 bases had no gene match. Germline CDR1 is KGHDR and CDR2 is SFDVKD. CDR3 sequence (DNA): TGTGCCACCCAGGGGGCGGTGAACACCGGGGAGCTGTTTTTT. Amino acids: CATQGAVNTGELFF.

V usage is TRBV2 and J usage is TRBJ2-3, with 7 bases matching TRBD2. After removal of 8 bases from V and 10 bases from J, the junction contained 9 bases not matched to a gene. This CDR3 comprises 12 residues. Germline values: CDR1 SNHLY, CDR2 FYNNEI. CDR3 DNA: TGTGCCAGCCATTATAGAGCGGGGCCGCAGTATTTT. Translating it yields CASHYRAGPQYF.

CDR3 nucleotide sequence: TGTGCTAGTGGTTTATACTTTGGAGGAGGGAGCACAGATACGCAGTATTTT. Amino acids: CASGLYFGGGSTDTQYF. The V call is TRBV12-5, the J call TRBJ2-3, with D maybe TRBD2 (6 bases). CDR1 and CDR2 (germline): LGHNT, FRNRAP. This CDR3 has 17 residues. Trimming stripped 3 bases from V and 0 bases from J, with 16 bases between.

This rearrangement joins TRBV11-2 to TRBJ2-2, with D possibly matching TRBD1 (6 bases). This CDR3 contains 15 residues. CDR1 SGHAT and CDR2 FQNNGV come from the germline V gene. Trimming removed 3 bases from V and 3 bases from J, with 11 bases in between. The CDR3 DNA follows: TGTGCCAGCAGCTTTTTCAGGGGCTACACCGGGGAGCTGTTTTTT. Translation gives CASSFFRGYTGELFF.

The rearrangement joins TRBV6-1 to TRBJ1-5; D might be TRBD1 (6 bases). The germline V and J ends were trimmed by 4 bases and 0 bases, with 13 bases remaining between them. CDR3 size: 16 residues. Germline-derived CDR1 and CDR2 are MNHNS and SASEGT. CDR3 sequence reads: CASSASGQYSNQPQHF. As DNA, the CDR3 is TGTGCCAGCAGTGCGAGCGGACAGTATAGCAATCAGCCCCAGCATTTT.

The chain uses TRBV5-1 and TRBJ1-5, with TRBD1 matching over 7 bases. The CDR3 extends over 15 amino acids. Germline V gene lookup returns CDR1 SGHRS and CDR2 YFSETQ. V dropped 1 base and J dropped 6; count of bases not matched to a gene: 7. CDR3 coding DNA: TGCGCCAGCAGCTTGACGACAGGGTACGGTCAGCCCCAGCATTTT. Its translation is CASSLTTGYGQPQHF.

The CDR3 sequence: CASSLAPGGPGELFF. In DNA form, the CDR3 reads TGCGCCAGCAGCTTGGCCCCAGGGGGTCCCGGGGAGCTGTTTTTT. The chain combines TRBV5-1 with TRBJ2-2, with 7 bases matching TRBD1. With V trimmed by 0 bases and J by 6 bases, 5 bases remained unmatched. The CDR3 consists of 15 residues. Germline V gene lookup returns CDR1 SGHRS and CDR2 YFSETQ.

This chain links TRBV19 with TRBJ2-2; 7 bases agree with TRBD2. V lost 6 bases and J lost 7; bases outside the gene matches: 8. CDR1 and CDR2 (germline): LNHDA, SQIVND (reference sequence). This CDR3 region has 14 residues. The CDR3 protein is CASSFGLVGGELFF. CDR3 nucleotides: TGTGCCAGTAGCTTCGGACTAGTGGGCGGGGAGCTGTTTTTT.

The chain links TRBV19 to TRBJ2-2; weak D call: TRBD1 (6 bases). Germline V CDR1 and CDR2: LNHDA, SQIVND (reference sequence). The CDR3 extends over 14 amino acids. V lost 5 bases to trimming and J lost 1 base, with 8 bases between them. CDR3 sequence: CASSLGQNTGELFF. The CDR3 DNA sequence: TGTGCCAGTAGTCTGGGACAGAACACCGGGGAGCTGTTTTTT.

The CDR3 DNA follows: TGTGCCAGCAGTACAGGGGAACTAGACACTGAAGCTTTCTTT. Its protein product is CASSTGELDTEAFF. The chain couples TRBV6-5 to TRBJ1-1; 7 bases are a match to TRBD1. Germline loops: CDR1 MNHEY, CDR2 SVGAGI. V shed 5 bases and J 3 bases; nucleotides not matched to a gene: 6. The CDR3 spans 14 residues.

This chain uses TRBV5-5 with TRBJ2-5; 10 nucleotides line up with TRBD1. Trimming at V came to 1 base and at J to 5 bases, leaving 8 bases not matched to a gene. Germline V gives CDR1 SGHKS, CDR2 YYEKEE (reference sequence). This CDR3 has 16 residues. The CDR3 coding sequence is TGTGCCAGCAGCTTGTCCGGGACAGGGGCCTACGAGACCCAGTACTTC. It codes for CASSLSGTGAYETQYF.

Points on this clone: In the same sample, other DNA sequences code for this CDR3. This rearrangement joins TRBV19 to TRBJ2-7; D ambiguous. V lost 1 base and J 3 bases, leaving 10 bases between the germline ends. This CDR3 has 14 amino acids. Germline CDR1 LNHDA, CDR2 SQIVND (reference sequence). CDR3 sequence: CASSIVGSSYEQYF. The CDR3 nucleotides read TGTGCCAGTAGTATAGTAGGTAGCAGCTACGAGCAGTACTTC. The whole variable domain, remainder taken from reference TRBV19 and TRBJ2-7, is DGGITQSPKYLFRKEGQNVTLSCEQNLNHDAMYWYRQDPGQGLRLIYYSQIVNDFQKGDIAEGYSVSREKKESFPLTVTSAQKNPTAFYLCASSIVGSSYEQYFGPGTRLTVT.

The chain carries TRBV11-2 and TRBJ2-7; maybe TRBD1 (5 bases). Germline loops: CDR1 SGHAT, CDR2 FQNNGV. The CDR3 sequence is 14 residues long. Trimming cost V 0 bases and J 1 base, with 7 bases left between them. CDR3 protein: CASSLDQGSYEQYF. CDR3 nucleotides: TGTGCCAGCAGCTTAGATCAGGGTTCCTACGAGCAGTACTTC.

The chain couples TRBV4-2 to TRBJ2-7; 9 nucleotides line up with TRBD1. Germline V gives CDR1 LGHNA, CDR2 YNFKEQ. The CDR3 covers 13 residues. The junction had 8 bases not matched to a gene; V was cut back by 9 bases and J by 5 bases. The CDR3 spells CARGTGCFDEQYF. The CDR3 DNA reads TGTGCCAGGGGGACAGGGTGTTTCGACGAGCAGTACTTC.

The chain employs TRBV5-1 and TRBJ1-4; a weak D match, TRBD1 (6 bases). V gave up 0 bases and J gave up 6 bases, with 12 bases separating them. The CDR3 is 15 amino acids. Germline V gene lookup returns CDR1 SGHRS and CDR2 YFSETQ. The CDR3 is CASSLVGPGDEKLFF. In nucleotides, the CDR3 is TGCGCCAGCAGCTTGGTAGGGCCAGGGGATGAAAAACTGTTTTTT.

The chain employs TRBV24-1 and TRBJ1-2; no definite D call. This CDR3 has 13 amino acids. The ends were cut back, 3 bases at V and 4 bases at J, with 8 bases in the middle. The V gene's germline CDR1 is KGHDR and CDR2 SFDVKD. CDR3 region: CATSDGRTYGYTF. CDR3 in DNA: TGTGCCACCAGTGATGGGAGGACCTATGGCTACACCTTC.

V usage is TRBV5-8 and J usage is TRBJ2-7, with 8 bases that match TRBD1. The germline CDR1 and CDR2 sequences are SGHTS and YDEGEE. The CDR3 covers 14 residues. After removal of 5 bases from V and 0 bases from J, the junction contained 4 bases not matched to a gene. In nucleotides, the CDR3 is TGTGCCAGCAGTCCGGGACAGGCCTCCTACGAGCAGTACTTC. This gives the protein CASSPGQASYEQYF.

V and J are TRBV5-1 and TRBJ1-6, with D hard to call. Trimming shortened V by 6 bases and J by 7 bases, and 8 bases separated the two germline ends. Looked up from germline, CDR1 is SGHRS and CDR2 is YFSETQ. The CDR3 loop spans 12 amino acids. CDR3 DNA sequence: TGCGCCAGCACGGCGGGGAATTCACCCCTCCACTTT. This translates into CASTAGNSPLHF.

The table lists this clone with a few counts. This chain connects TRBV30 to TRBJ2-5, with D possibly TRBD1 on 6 matching bases. V was shortened by 5 bases and J by 4 bases, with 14 bases between the two germline ends. This CDR3 has 13 residues. Per germline, CDR1 GTSNPN and CDR2 SVGIG (reference sequence). CDR3 sequence reads: CAWGRTVGETQYF. In nucleotides, the CDR3 is TGTGCCTGGGGAAGGACAGTGGGAGAGACCCAGTACTTC.

The chain carries TRBV23-1 and TRBJ1-1; unclear D gene. TRBV23-1 is an ORF, and what it does is uncertain. This CDR3 has 12 amino acids. Trimming took off 7 bases at V and 3 bases at J, with 9 bases between the two ends. The CDR3 protein is CASTRRDTEAFF. CDR3 coding DNA: TGCGCCAGCACTCGACGGGACACTGAAGCTTTCTTT.

CDR3 loop: CASVGGLGEQYF. Written as DNA, the CDR3 is TGTGCCAGTGTAGGGGGATTAGGCGAGCAGTACTTC. This sequence joins TRBV6-5 and TRBJ2-7; tentative D call: TRBD1 (6 bases). CDR1 and CDR2 from the germline V gene are MNHEY and SVGAGI. V lost 9 bases to trimming and J lost 6 bases, with 15 bases between them. The CDR3 spans 12 residues.